The 4 T cell receptor beta chains below all came from one sample that was sequenced in a study of Graves' ophthalmopathy and Graves' hyperthyroidism. For repertoire sequencing, the TCR beta CDR3 regions were amplified from RNA transcripts. The library came from an HTBI-primed first-round RT-PCR and a second-round multiplex PCR. TCRdb reanalysed the multiplex PCR reads using MiXCR and keeps one entry per CDR3 protein. Of approximately 380,000 distinct CDR3 sequences listed, roughly 21% are singletons. What was sequenced was peripheral blood. The receptors come from a woman younger than 35 with stable Graves' hyperthyroidism.

Concerning this clonotype itself: The junction shows a germline mismatch at one end, possibly a read error. J is TRBJ1-2 and V is TRBV28, with D possibly matching TRBD1 (5 bases). CDR1 and CDR2 (germline): MDHEN, SYDVKM. The CDR3 has 15 residues. The CDR3 DNA reads TGTGCCAGCAATTTAGGTTCAGGGTCTATCTATGGCTACACCTTC. Its protein product is CASNLGSGSIYGYTF.

The table lists this clonotype with many counts. The rearrangement joins TRBV27 to TRBJ1-2; D is unclear. The germline CDR1 and CDR2 sequences are MNHEY and SMNVEV (reference sequence). With 2 bases removed from V and 8 bases from J, the gap between germline ends came to 18 bases. The CDR3 is 15 residues long. The CDR3: CASSLTGVLNWGYTF. CDR3 sequence (DNA): TGTGCCAGCAGTTTAACGGGAGTCTTAAACTGGGGCTACACCTTC.

This clonotype was seen ten or more times. The V gene is TRBV30, the J gene TRBJ1-1; a possible D gene is TRBD1 (5 bases). CDR1 and CDR2 (germline): GTSNPN, SVGIG (reference sequence). The V end was cut by 0 bases, the J end by 6 bases, with 11 bases between. This CDR3 region has 13 residues. CDR3 in DNA: TGTGCCTGGAGTGTACGGGGGGGGTCTGAAGCTTTCTTT. Residues: CAWSVRGGSEAFF.

This clonotype has ten or more counts. The chain joins TRBV28 to TRBJ2-5; D gene ambiguous. The CDR3 is made up of 13 amino acids. Deletions cut 3 bases from V and 1 base from J, with 6 bases between. Germline CDR1 and CDR2: MDHEN and SYDVKM. The CDR3 protein is CASSFMGQETQYF. The CDR3 nucleotides are TGTGCCAGCAGTTTTATGGGCCAAGAGACCCAGTACTTC.